The entry that follows covers one T cell receptor (beta chain) sequence. No antigen is known for it. These data are taken from a study of Graves' ophthalmopathy and Graves' hyperthyroidism. Study-level background: Absence of ophthalmopathy within 18 months of follow-up defined stable hyperthyroidism. The study, taken as a whole, reports: The majority of expanded thyroid clonotypes above 0.001 frequency also occurred in blood. Ophthalmopathy was separated from stable hyperthyroidism by a 13-signature model with 87.88% sensitivity and 81.08% specificity.

The authors amplified TCR beta CDR3 regions, and they did so from RNA transcripts for repertoire sequencing. The library came from an HTBI-primed first-round RT-PCR and a second-round multiplex PCR. Each CDR3 protein is one row after TCRdb ran MiXCR on the multiplex PCR reads. Among approximately 1.2 million distinct CDR3 sequences listed, around a third were seen once. V shed 8 bases and J 5 bases; nucleotides not matched to a gene: 2. The CDR3 covers 12 residues. Germline V CDR1 and CDR2: LNHNV, YYDKDF (reference sequence). This TCR came from an adult man with Graves' hyperthyroidism. Sample: peripheral blood or thyroid tissue (not recorded which). This chain connects TRBV15 to TRBJ1-2, with TRBD1 matching 10 bases. DNA for the CDR3: TGTGCCACCGGACAGGGGGGATATGGCTACACCTTC. Translated: CATGQGGYGYTF.